The 15 T cell receptor beta chains below come from one sample, sequenced in a study of CD8 T cells in ankylosing spondylitis. A single record per CDR3 protein comes from TCRdb applying MiXCR to the 5' RACE reads. The repertoire holds 100,000 to 150,000 distinct CDR3 sequences, with around 8.5% as singletons. What was sequenced was blood, either unsorted or a sorted T cell fraction (not recorded which). These receptors came from a male donor with ankylosing spondylitis or in good health (not recorded which).

Only a few counts were recorded for this clonotype. The gene calls are TRBV27 and TRBJ2-2; TRBD2 matches 7 bases. This CDR3 is 15 amino acids long. Germline assignment: CDR1 MNHEY and CDR2 SMNVEV (reference sequence). J was trimmed by 6 bases and V by 3 bases; bases with no gene match: 7. The CDR3 loop reads CASSFQRGGAGELFF. The CDR3 DNA reads as TGTGCCAGCAGTTTCCAGCGGGGCGGAGCCGGGGAGCTGTTTTTT.

The chain uses TRBV27 and TRBJ2-3, with 7 bases lining up with TRBD2. Trimming cost V 0 bases and J 2 bases; bases outside gene matches: 2. Germline loops: CDR1 MNHEY, CDR2 SMNVEV (reference sequence). The CDR3 loop spans 15 amino acids. The DNA for the CDR3 is TGTGCCAGCAGTTTATCGCTAGCGGTCACAGATACGCAGTATTTT. Translated: CASSLSLAVTDTQYF.

This clonotype has a count of ten or more. J is TRBJ2-2 and V is TRBV29-1; 11 bases map to TRBD2. The germline V gene encodes CDR1 SQVTM and CDR2 ANQGSEA. This CDR3 region has 15 residues. Germline trimming cut 4 bases from V and 5 bases from J; bases unmatched to any gene: 6. The CDR3 sequence: CSVANSGRGTGELFF. For the CDR3, the DNA is TGCAGCGTTGCCAATAGCGGGAGGGGGACCGGGGAGCTGTTTTTT.

In this sample, this clonotype turned up many times. The chain links TRBV5-1 to TRBJ2-2; D uncertain. Germline CDR1 SGHRS, CDR2 YFSETQ. The CDR3 totals 15 residues. V shed 0 bases and J shed 3 bases, with 9 bases lying between them. CDR3 DNA sequence: TGCGCCAGCAGCTTGGATAGGGTAGACACCGGGGAGCTGTTTTTT. As protein: CASSLDRVDTGELFF.

In its sample, this clonotype was seen many times. The chain is built from TRBV27 and TRBJ2-7, with D possibly being TRBD1 (6 bases). This CDR3 is 12 amino acids long. Trimming removed 3 bases from V and 4 bases from J, with 7 bases in between. Germline values: CDR1 MNHEY, CDR2 SMNVEV (reference sequence). As DNA, the CDR3 is TGTGCCAGCAGTTTTCAGGGGTACGAGCAGTACTTC. It translates to CASSFQGYEQYF.

Ten or more counts support this clonotype. The chain combines TRBV5-1 with TRBJ2-1; the D gene could be TRBD1 or TRBD2 (5 bases each). CDR1 is SGHRS and CDR2 is YFSETQ in the germline V gene. CDR3 size: 16 residues. Deletions cut 6 bases from V and 8 bases from J, with 24 bases between. This CDR3 is CASTPSGTRISDEQFF. The DNA for the CDR3 is TGCGCCAGCACTCCCTCGGGGACCCGCATTTCCGATGAGCAGTTCTTC.

In this sample, this clonotype turned up many times. CDR3 sequence (DNA): TGCGCCAGCAGCTTTATTTCAGATTACGAGCAGTACTTC. Translation: CASSFISDYEQYF. The chain couples TRBV5-1 to TRBJ2-7; no firm D call. V gave up 2 bases and J gave up 4 bases, with 10 bases separating them. Germline V gene sequence: CDR1 SGHRS, CDR2 YFSETQ. The CDR3 is 13 residues long.

This clonotype showed up many times. The chain has TRBV5-1 and TRBJ1-1; D is perhaps TRBD1 (6 bases). This CDR3 comprises 16 residues. Per the germline V gene, CDR1 is SGHRS and CDR2 is YFSETQ. Trimming removed 0 bases at V and 2 bases at J, with 14 bases between. Here the CDR3 DNA reads TGCGCCAGCAGCTTGGCCTCGGGGGGCGGAAACACTGAAGCTTTCTTT. Its protein product is CASSLASGGGNTEAFF.

The CDR3 region is CASSSGLAREQFF. CDR3 nucleotides: TGTGCCAGCAGTTCGGGACTAGCTCGTGAGCAGTTCTTC. The gene calls are TRBV6-2 or TRBV6-3 and TRBJ2-1; 9 nucleotides align to TRBD2. The CDR3 length is 13 residues. Unmatched junction bases numbered 4, after V lost 4 bases and J lost 9 bases. Looked up from germline, CDR1 is MNHEY and CDR2 is SVGEGT.

The chain links TRBV20-1 to TRBJ2-7; TRBD2 agrees at 11 bases. Germline V lookup: CDR1 DFQATT, CDR2 SNEGSKA (reference sequence). V was pared by 0 bases and J by 3 bases, with 7 bases of the junction left unmatched. CDR3 length: 16 amino acids. The chain's CDR3 is CSARDPVAGGIYEQYF. In DNA form, the CDR3 reads TGCAGTGCTAGAGATCCTGTAGCGGGAGGGATCTACGAGCAGTACTTC.

This clonotype was seen at least ten times. The gene calls are TRBV27 and TRBJ2-7; D might be TRBD1 or TRBD2, each matching 5 bases. The germline V and J ends were trimmed by 2 bases and 6 bases, with 8 bases remaining between them. The CDR3 is made up of 12 amino acids. The germline CDR1 and CDR2 sequences are MNHEY and SMNVEV (reference sequence). CDR3 in amino acids: CASSLTGAEQYF. In DNA, the CDR3 is TGTGCCAGCAGTTTAACCGGGGCCGAGCAGTACTTC.

A word on this clonotype: It may be a read error: a sequence one base away is much more abundant. The chain is built from TRBV3-1 and TRBJ1-1; a weak D match, TRBD1 (6 bases). Per the germline V gene, CDR1 is LGHDT and CDR2 is YNNKEL (reference sequence). This CDR3 has 13 residues. V shed 1 base and J shed 10 bases, with 13 bases lying between them. The CDR3 is CASSQGQQGRAFF. CDR3 nucleotides: TGTGCCAGCAGCCAAGGTCAACAGGGAAGAGCTTTCTTT.

This clonotype was seen at least ten times. This CDR3 is CASSLTTSYNEQFF. The CDR3 DNA reads TGTGCCAGCAGCTTGACGACTAGCTACAATGAGCAGTTCTTC. The chain recombines TRBV5-5 with TRBJ2-1; D is possibly TRBD2 (6 bases). This CDR3 comprises 14 residues. Germline V gives CDR1 SGHKS, CDR2 YYEKEE (reference sequence). Trimming removed 1 base from V and 3 bases from J, with 8 bases in between.

This clonotype was seen more than once but under ten times. The chain recombines TRBV5-5 with TRBJ2-3; no clear D. CDR3 length: 14 amino acids. Germline CDR1 and CDR2: SGHKS and YYEKEE (reference sequence). V shed 0 bases and J shed 1 base, with 6 bases lying between them. The CDR3 protein is CASSLGLRTDTQYF. DNA for the CDR3: TGTGCCAGCAGCTTGGGGCTTCGCACAGATACGCAGTATTTT.

The table lists this clonotype with many counts. V gene TRBV7-9 combines with J gene TRBJ2-7; D ambiguous. Trimming shortened V by 5 bases and J by 4 bases, and 18 bases separated the two germline ends. CDR3 length: 15 amino acids. CDR1 SEHNR and CDR2 FQNEAQ come from the germline V gene (reference sequence). For the CDR3, the DNA is TGTGCCAGCAGCCCCTCTTGGAGCCGGTCTTACGAGCAGTACTTC. Amino acids: CASSPSWSRSYEQYF. Together with reference TRBV7-9 and TRBJ2-7, the CDR3 gives the full variable domain: DTGVSQNPRHKITKRGQNVTFRCDPISEHNRLYWYRQTLGQGPEFLTYFQNEAQLEKSRLLSDRFSAERPKGSFSTLEIQRTEQGDSAMYLCASSPSWSRSYEQYFGPGTRLTVT.